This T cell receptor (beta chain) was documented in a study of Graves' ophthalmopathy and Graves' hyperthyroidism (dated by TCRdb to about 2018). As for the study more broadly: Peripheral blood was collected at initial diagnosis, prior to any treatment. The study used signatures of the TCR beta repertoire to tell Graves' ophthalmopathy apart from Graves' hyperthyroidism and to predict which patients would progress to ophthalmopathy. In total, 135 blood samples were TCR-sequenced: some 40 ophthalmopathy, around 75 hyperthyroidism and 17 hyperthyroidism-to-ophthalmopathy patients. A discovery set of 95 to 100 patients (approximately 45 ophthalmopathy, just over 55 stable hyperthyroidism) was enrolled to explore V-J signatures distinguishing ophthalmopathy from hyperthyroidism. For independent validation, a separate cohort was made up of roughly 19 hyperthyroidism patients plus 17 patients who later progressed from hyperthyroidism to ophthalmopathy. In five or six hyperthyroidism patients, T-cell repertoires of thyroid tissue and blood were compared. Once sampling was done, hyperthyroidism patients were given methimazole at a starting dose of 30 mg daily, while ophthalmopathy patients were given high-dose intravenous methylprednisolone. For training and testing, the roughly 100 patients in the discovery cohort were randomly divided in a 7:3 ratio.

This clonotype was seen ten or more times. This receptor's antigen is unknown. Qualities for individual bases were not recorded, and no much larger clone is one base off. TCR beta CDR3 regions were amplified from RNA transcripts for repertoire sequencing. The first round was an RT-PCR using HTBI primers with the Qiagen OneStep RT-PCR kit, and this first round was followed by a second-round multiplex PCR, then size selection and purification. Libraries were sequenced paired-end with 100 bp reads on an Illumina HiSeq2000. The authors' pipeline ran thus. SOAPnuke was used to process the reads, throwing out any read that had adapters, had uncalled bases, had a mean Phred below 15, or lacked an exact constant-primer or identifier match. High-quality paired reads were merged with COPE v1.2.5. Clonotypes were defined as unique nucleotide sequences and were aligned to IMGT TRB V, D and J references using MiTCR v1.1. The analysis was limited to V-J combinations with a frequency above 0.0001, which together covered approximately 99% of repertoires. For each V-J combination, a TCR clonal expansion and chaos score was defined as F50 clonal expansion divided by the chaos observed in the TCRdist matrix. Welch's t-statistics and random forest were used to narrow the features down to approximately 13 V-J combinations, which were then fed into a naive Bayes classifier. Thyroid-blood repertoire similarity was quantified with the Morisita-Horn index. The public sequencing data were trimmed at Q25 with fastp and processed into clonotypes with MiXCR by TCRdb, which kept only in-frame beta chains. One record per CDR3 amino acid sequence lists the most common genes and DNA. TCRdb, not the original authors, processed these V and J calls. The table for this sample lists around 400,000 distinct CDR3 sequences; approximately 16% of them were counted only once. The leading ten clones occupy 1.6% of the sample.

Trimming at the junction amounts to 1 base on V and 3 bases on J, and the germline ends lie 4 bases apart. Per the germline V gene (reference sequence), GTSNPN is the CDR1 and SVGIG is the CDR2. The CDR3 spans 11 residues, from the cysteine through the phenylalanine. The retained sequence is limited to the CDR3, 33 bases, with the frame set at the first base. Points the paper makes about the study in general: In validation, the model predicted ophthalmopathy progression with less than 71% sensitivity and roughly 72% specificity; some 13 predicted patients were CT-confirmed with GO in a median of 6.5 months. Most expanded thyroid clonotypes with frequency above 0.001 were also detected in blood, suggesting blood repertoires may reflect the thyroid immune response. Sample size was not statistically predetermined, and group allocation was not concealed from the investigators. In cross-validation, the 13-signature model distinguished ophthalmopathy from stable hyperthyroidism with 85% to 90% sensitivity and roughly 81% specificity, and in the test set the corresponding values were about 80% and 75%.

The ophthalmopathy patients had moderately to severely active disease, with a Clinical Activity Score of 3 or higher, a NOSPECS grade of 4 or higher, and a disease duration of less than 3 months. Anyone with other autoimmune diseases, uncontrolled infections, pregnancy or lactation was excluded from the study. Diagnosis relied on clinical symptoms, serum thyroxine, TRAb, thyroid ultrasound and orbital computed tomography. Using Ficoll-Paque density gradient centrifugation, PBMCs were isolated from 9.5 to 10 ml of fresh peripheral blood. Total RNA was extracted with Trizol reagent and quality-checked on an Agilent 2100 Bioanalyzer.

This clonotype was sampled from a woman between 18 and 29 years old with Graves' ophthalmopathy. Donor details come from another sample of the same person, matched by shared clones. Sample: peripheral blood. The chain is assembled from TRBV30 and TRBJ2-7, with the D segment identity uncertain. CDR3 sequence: CAWSGGYEQYF. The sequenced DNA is TGTGCCTGGAGTGGAGGCTACGAGCAGTACTTC.